The present entry profiles one T cell receptor (beta chain) with its context. The antigen is not known. These data originate in a study of vaccination and CD4 T cells after COVID-19. Study-level information: The stimulating agents, overlapping spike peptides, came from SARS-CoV-2, HCoV-NL63, HCoV-OC43 and HCoV-229E. Regarding the study as a whole: Spike mono-reactivity was found in 304 of 307 vaccine-specific clones from convalescent patients.

The Oncomine TCR Beta short-read assay was applied to DNA of cultured CD4+ T cells. MiXCR, applied by TCRdb to the PCR reads, yields one record per CDR3 protein. The data hold about 11,000 distinct CDR3 sequences, with 50% to 75% observed a single time. CDR3 length: 13 residues. Trimming cost V 4 bases and J 7 bases; bases outside gene matches: 6. CDR1 and CDR2 from the germline V gene are GTSNPN and SVGIG (reference sequence). Regarding treatment: roughly nine-day PBMC culture with coronavirus spike peptide pools or control peptides (ViraFEST assay). Dates of positive PCR ran from March to December 2020, before US Alpha, Beta and Delta variants.

Source material: CD4+ T cells from blood, cultured in vitro. This receptor was taken from a human donor who had recovered from COVID-19. This sequence joins TRBV30 and TRBJ2-2; 7 nucleotides align to TRBD1. CDR3 DNA sequence: TGTGCCTGGATCAGGGGGAGTCACGGGGAGCTGTTTTTT. The encoded protein is CAWIRGSHGELFF.